What follows are 20 T cell receptor beta chains derived from one specimen sequenced in a study of blood T cell repertoires in COVID-19. The assay was immunoSEQ multiplex PCR, and TCRdb's table has in-frame clones only and misses some. The sample holds approximately 31,000 clones, about 89% seen once. The source material was peripheral blood. These receptor sequences come from a human donor with active COVID-19. The donor label of this sample is uncertain.

This chain connects TRBV7-3 to TRBJ2-2; a possible D gene is TRBD2 (6 bases). Trimming cost V 2 bases and J 0 bases, with 13 bases left between them. Germline-derived CDR1 and CDR2 are SGHTA and FQGTGA. The CDR3 has 17 residues. This CDR3 is CASSLPRGAPNTGELFF. CDR3 nucleotide sequence: TGTGCCAGCAGCTTACCCCGCGGGGCCCCGAACACCGGGGAGCTGTTTTTT.

The V gene is TRBV9, the J gene TRBJ2-3; possible D gene TRBD2, 6 bases. V was trimmed by 0 bases and J by 2 bases, leaving 10 bases between them. This CDR3 is built from 15 residues. CDR1 and CDR2 (germline): SGDLS, YYNGEE. The CDR3 sequence is CASSVVGEATDTQYF. The CDR3, as DNA: TGTGCCAGCAGCGTAGTAGGGGAGGCCACAGATACGCAGTATTTT.

The rearrangement links TRBV7-2 to TRBJ2-1, with D maybe TRBD2 (6 bases). Per the germline V gene, CDR1 is SGHTA and CDR2 is FQGNSA. The CDR3 is 14 residues long. Trimming removed 4 bases at V and 9 bases at J, with 16 bases between. CDR3 coding DNA: TGTGCCAGCAGCTCCTCGGGACTCTCTCCTGAGCAGTTCTTC. Its protein product is CASSSSGLSPEQFF.

The rearrangement links TRBV2 to TRBJ1-2; 7 bases fit TRBD1. The CDR3 is 13 residues long. CDR1 is SNHLY and CDR2 is FYNNEI in the germline V gene. V gave up 5 bases and J gave up 10 bases; unmatched junction bases: 10. The CDR3 sequence: CASSTIGTVTYTF. As DNA, the CDR3 is TGTGCCAGCAGTACGATAGGGACAGTTACCTACACCTTC.

The rearrangement joins TRBV29-1 to TRBJ1-2, with 8 bases aligning to TRBD1. The germline gives CDR1 SQVTM, CDR2 ANQGSEA. Trimming took 6 bases from V and 7 from J; bases not matched to a gene: 19. The CDR3 totals 16 residues. This chain's CDR3 is CSVAFIYRGGEAGYTF. CDR3 in DNA: TGCAGCGTAGCTTTCATATACAGGGGGGGCGAGGCTGGCTACACCTTC. The full variable domain, rest sourced from reference TRBV29-1 and TRBJ1-2, is SAVISQKPSRDICQRGTSLTIQCQVDSQVTMMFWYRQQPGQSLTLIATANQGSEATYESGFVIDKFPISRPNLTFSTLTVSNMSPEDSSIYLCSVAFIYRGGEAGYTFGSGTRLTVV.

The chain recombines TRBV11-2 with TRBJ2-7; weak D call: TRBD1 (6 bases). The V gene's germline CDR1 is SGHAT and CDR2 FQNNGV. This CDR3 spans 13 amino acids. The germline V and J ends were trimmed by 5 bases and 3 bases, with 11 bases remaining between them. The CDR3 here is CASSTGTFYEQYF. The CDR3 DNA is TGTGCCAGCAGCACCGGGACATTCTACGAGCAGTACTTC.

The V gene is TRBV12-3 or TRBV12-4, the J gene TRBJ1-5; no definite D call. Trimming cost V 3 bases and J 4 bases, with 7 bases left between them. This CDR3 is built from 13 residues. CDR3 loop: CASSFSVNQPQHF. The CDR3 nucleotides read TGTGCCAGCAGTTTCTCAGTAAATCAGCCCCAGCATTTT.

V gene TRBV7-2 combines with J gene TRBJ2-2; D is uncertain. V was clipped by 1 base and J by 9 bases, with 9 bases between them. The CDR3 is 13 residues long. Germline assignment: CDR1 SGHTA and CDR2 FQGNSA. CDR3 protein: CASSLDSFRELFF. The CDR3 DNA follows: TGTGCCAGCAGCTTAGATAGCTTCAGGGAGCTGTTTTTT.

The chain employs TRBV6-5 and TRBJ1-1, with 7 positions matching TRBD1. V trimming: 1 base; J trimming: 3 bases; junction bases outside the gene matches: 2. Germline V gene lookup returns CDR1 MNHEY and CDR2 SVGAGI. CDR3 size: 14 residues. The CDR3 coding sequence is TGTGCCAGCAGTTACTTCAGGGGGGACACTGAAGCTTTCTTT. Residues: CASSYFRGDTEAFF.

The rearrangement uses TRBV5-1 and TRBJ1-2; 11 bases line up with TRBD1. Trimming cost V 0 bases and J 8 bases; bases outside gene matches: 6. The V gene's germline CDR1 is SGHRS and CDR2 YFSETQ. This CDR3 region has 15 residues. CDR3 DNA: TGCGCCAGCAGCTTGGGAGGACAGGGGGCGCAGGGCTACACCTTC. It specifies CASSLGGQGAQGYTF.

CDR3 residues: CSVMTTLSSYEQYF. The CDR3 nucleotides are TGCAGCGTTATGACAACCTTGAGCTCCTACGAGCAGTACTTC. V usage is TRBV29-1 and J usage is TRBJ2-7; D not certain. The CDR3 is 14 amino acids. The V end lost 5 bases, the J end lost 0 bases, and 14 bases lay between the germline ends. The germline CDR1 and CDR2 sequences are SQVTM and ANQGSEA.

This chain connects TRBV30 to TRBJ2-7, with TRBD2 identical over 9 bases. The CDR3 spans 14 residues. Per germline, CDR1 GTSNPN and CDR2 SVGIG (reference sequence). The V segment lost 0 bases and the J segment 4 bases; nucleotides outside the gene matches: 4. The CDR3 DNA reads as TGTGCCTGGAGTGTGGCGGGGGGGTTTTACGAGCAGTACTTC. This codes for CAWSVAGGFYEQYF.

This chain links TRBV27 with TRBJ2-5; maybe TRBD1 (6 bases). Germline loops: CDR1 MNHEY, CDR2 SMNVEV (reference sequence). This CDR3 comprises 15 residues. Trimming took 0 bases from V and 5 from J, leaving 13 bases between them. CDR3 nucleotide sequence: TGTGCCAGCAGTTTATCCCCAGGGGCCGGGGAGACCCAGTACTTC. It codes for CASSLSPGAGETQYF.

The chain combines TRBV5-4 with TRBJ2-1; 10 positions match TRBD2. Unmatched junction bases numbered 8, after V lost 2 bases and J lost 9 bases. This CDR3 comprises 15 residues. CDR1 SGHNT and CDR2 YYREEE come from the germline V gene (reference sequence). The chain's CDR3 is CASSFPLAGATEQFF. Here the CDR3 DNA reads TGTGCCAGCAGCTTTCCGCTAGCGGGAGCTACTGAGCAGTTCTTC.

The V and J genes are TRBV5-4 and TRBJ1-4, with 7 nucleotides matching TRBD1. Unmatched junction bases numbered 7, after V lost 3 bases and J lost 8 bases. The CDR3 spans 14 residues. CDR1 and CDR2 (germline): SGHNT, YYREEE (reference sequence). As DNA, the CDR3 is TGTGCCAGCAGCTCGACAGGGAATAGAGAAAAACTGTTTTTT. Translation gives CASSSTGNREKLFF.

The chain uses TRBV2 and TRBJ2-2; 8 bases match TRBD2. There are 14 residues in the CDR3. Germline V gives CDR1 SNHLY, CDR2 FYNNEI. The CDR3 sequence: CASLDAGGVGELFF. The CDR3 DNA is TGTGCTAGCTTAGATGCGGGAGGTGTCGGGGAGCTGTTTTTT.

This chain uses TRBV10-3 with TRBJ2-5, with D possibly TRBD2 on 6 matching bases. The CDR3 has 15 residues. V was cut by 2 bases and J by 4 bases, with 14 bases left in between. Germline V gene data show CDR1 as ENHRY and CDR2 as SYGVKD. DNA of the CDR3: TGTGCCATCAGTGAGGGGATTCGCGGGGTAGAGACCCAGTACTTC. Its translation is CAISEGIRGVETQYF.

This clone was counted a single time. The V gene is TRBV15, the J gene TRBJ2-5; D may be TRBD2 (5 bases). V was shortened by 3 bases and J by 0 bases, with 20 bases between the two germline ends. Germline V gene data show CDR1 as LNHNV and CDR2 as YYDKDF (reference sequence). The CDR3 loop spans 18 amino acids. In DNA form, the CDR3 reads TGTGCCACCAGCAGTGGACCCCGGAGGCAAATGTACCAAGAGACCCAGTACTTC. Residues: CATSSGPRRQMYQETQYF. Together with reference TRBV15 and TRBJ2-5, the CDR3 gives the full variable domain: DAMVIQNPRYQVTQFGKPVTLSCSQTLNHNVMYWYQQKSSQAPKLLFHYYDKDFNNEADTPDNFQSRRPNTSFCFLDIRSPGLGDTAMYLCATSSGPRRQMYQETQYFGPGTRLLVL.

The chain has TRBV9 and TRBJ2-1; 8 bases fit TRBD2. The germline gives CDR1 SGDLS, CDR2 YYNGEE. This CDR3 comprises 15 residues. Trimming at V came to 3 bases and at J to 5 bases, leaving 7 bases not matched to a gene. The CDR3 sequence is CASSAVAGKNNEQFF. In nucleotides, the CDR3 is TGTGCCAGCAGCGCTGTAGCGGGGAAGAACAATGAGCAGTTCTTC.

This chain links TRBV25-1 with TRBJ1-2, with TRBD1 matching 7 bases. The CDR3 has 15 amino acids. The V gene end was trimmed by 7 bases and the J gene end by 4 bases; junction bases not matched to a gene: 12. CDR1 MGHDK and CDR2 SYGVNS come from the germline V gene. CDR3 in amino acids: CASTPSKGAGYGYTF. The CDR3 DNA sequence: TGTGCCAGCACCCCATCTAAGGGGGCAGGCTATGGCTACACCTTC.